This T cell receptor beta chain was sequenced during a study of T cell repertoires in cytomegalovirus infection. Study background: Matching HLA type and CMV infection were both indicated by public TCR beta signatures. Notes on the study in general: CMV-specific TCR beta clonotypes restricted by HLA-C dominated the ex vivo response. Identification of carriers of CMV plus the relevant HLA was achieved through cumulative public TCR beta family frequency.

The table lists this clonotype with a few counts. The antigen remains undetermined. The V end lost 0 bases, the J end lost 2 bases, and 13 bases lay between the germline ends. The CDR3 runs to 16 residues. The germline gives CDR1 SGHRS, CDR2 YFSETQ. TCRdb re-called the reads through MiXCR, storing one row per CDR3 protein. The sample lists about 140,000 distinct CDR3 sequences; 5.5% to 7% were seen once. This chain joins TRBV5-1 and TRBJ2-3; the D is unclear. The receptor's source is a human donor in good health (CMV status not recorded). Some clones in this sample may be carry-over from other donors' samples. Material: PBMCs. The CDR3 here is CASSLEADPITDTQYF. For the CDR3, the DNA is TGCGCCAGCAGCTTGGAGGCGGACCCTATCACAGATACGCAGTATTTT.